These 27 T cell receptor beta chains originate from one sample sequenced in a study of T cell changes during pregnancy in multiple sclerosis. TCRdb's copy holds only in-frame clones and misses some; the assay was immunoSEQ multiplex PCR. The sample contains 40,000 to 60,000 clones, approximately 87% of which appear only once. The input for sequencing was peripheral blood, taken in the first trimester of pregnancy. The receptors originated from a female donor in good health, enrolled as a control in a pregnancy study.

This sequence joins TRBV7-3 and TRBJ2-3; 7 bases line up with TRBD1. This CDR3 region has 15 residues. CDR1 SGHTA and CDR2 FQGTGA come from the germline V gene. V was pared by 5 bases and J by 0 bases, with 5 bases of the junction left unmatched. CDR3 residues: CASSRGPPSTDTQYF. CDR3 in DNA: TGTGCCAGCAGCAGGGGGCCTCCTAGCACAGATACGCAGTATTTT.

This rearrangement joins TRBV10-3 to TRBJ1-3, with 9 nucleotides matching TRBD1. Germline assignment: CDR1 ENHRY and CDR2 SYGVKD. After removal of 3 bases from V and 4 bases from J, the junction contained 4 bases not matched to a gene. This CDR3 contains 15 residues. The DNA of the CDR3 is TGTGCCATCAGTGACGGGACAGGGAGCGGAAACACCATATATTTT. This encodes CAISDGTGSGNTIYF.

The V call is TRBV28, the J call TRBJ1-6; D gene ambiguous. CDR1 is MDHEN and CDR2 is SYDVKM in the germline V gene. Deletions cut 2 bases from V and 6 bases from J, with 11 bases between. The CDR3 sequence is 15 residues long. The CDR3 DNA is TGTGCCAGCAGTTTAGGTACAGCTGCTAATTCACCCCTCCACTTT. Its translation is CASSLGTAANSPLHF. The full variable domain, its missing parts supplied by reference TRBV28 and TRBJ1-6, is DVKVTQSSRYLVKRTGEKVFLECVQDMDHENMFWYRQDPGLGLRLIYFSYDVKMKEKGDIPEGYSVSREKKERFSLILESASTNQTSMYLCASSLGTAANSPLHFGNGTRLTVT.

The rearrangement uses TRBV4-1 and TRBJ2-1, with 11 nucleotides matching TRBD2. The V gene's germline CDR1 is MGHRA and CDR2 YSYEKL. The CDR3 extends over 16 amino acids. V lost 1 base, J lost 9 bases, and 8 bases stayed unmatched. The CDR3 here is CASSQGAASGRLEQFF. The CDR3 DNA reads TGCGCCAGCAGCCAAGGGGCGGCTAGCGGGAGGCTTGAGCAGTTCTTC.

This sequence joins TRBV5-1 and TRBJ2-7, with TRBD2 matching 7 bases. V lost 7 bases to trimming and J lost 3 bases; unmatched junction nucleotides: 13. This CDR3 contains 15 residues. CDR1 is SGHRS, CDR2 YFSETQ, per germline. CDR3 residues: CASAGESRAFYEQYF. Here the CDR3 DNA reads TGCGCCAGCGCGGGGGAGTCGCGGGCCTTCTACGAGCAGTACTTC. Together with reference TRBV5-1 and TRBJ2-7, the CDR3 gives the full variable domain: KAGVTQTPRYLIKTRGQQVTLSCSPISGHRSVSWYQQTPGQGLQFLFEYFSETQRNKGNFPGRFSGRQFSNSRSEMNVSTLELGDSALYLCASAGESRAFYEQYFGPGTRLTVT.

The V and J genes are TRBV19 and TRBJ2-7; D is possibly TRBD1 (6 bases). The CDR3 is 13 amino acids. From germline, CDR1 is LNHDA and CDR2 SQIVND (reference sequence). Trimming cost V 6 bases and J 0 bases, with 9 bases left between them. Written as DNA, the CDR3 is TGTGCCAGTAGCCCAGGGGCCTCCTACGAGCAGTACTTC. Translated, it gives CASSPGASYEQYF.

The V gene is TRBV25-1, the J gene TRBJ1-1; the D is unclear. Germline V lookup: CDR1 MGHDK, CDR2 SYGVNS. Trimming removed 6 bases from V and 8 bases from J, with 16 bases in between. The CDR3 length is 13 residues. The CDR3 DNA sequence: TGTGCCAGCAGCCTAACCTTTGGCGGAGAAGCTTTCTTT. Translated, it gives CASSLTFGGEAFF. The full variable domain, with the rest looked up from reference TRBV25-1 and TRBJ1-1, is EADIYQTPRYLVIGTGKKITLECSQTMGHDKMYWYQQDPGMELHLIHYSYGVNSTEKGDLSSESTVSRIRTEHFPLTLESARPSHTSQYLCASSLTFGGEAFFGQGTRLTVV.

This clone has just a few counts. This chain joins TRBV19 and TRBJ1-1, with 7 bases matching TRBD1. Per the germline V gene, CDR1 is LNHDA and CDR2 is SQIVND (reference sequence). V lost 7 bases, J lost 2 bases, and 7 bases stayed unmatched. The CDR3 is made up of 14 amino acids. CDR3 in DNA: TGTGCCAGTACGATGACAGGGTACAACACTGAAGCTTTCTTT. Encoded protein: CASTMTGYNTEAFF.

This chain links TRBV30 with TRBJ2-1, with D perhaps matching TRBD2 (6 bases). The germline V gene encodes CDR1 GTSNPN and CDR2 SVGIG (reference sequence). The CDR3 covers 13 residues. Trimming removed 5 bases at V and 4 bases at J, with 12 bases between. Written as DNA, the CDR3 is TGTGCCTGGGATGGCGGGGCTTACAATGAGCAGTTCTTC. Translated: CAWDGGAYNEQFF.

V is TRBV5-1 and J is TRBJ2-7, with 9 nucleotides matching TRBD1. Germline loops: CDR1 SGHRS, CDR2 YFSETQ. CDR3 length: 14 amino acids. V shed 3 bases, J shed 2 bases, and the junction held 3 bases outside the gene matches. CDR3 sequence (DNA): TGCGCCAGCAGCTGGGGACAGGGCACCTACGAGCAGTACTTC. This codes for CASSWGQGTYEQYF.

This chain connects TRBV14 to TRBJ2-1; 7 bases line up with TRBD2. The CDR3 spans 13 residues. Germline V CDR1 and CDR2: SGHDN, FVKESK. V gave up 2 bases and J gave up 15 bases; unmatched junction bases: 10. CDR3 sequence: CASSQHEGLGRFF. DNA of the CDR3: TGTGCCAGCAGCCAACATGAAGGACTAGGACGGTTCTTC. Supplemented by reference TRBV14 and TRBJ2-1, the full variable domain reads EAGVTQFPSHSVIEKGQTVTLRCDPISGHDNLYWYRRVMGKEIKFLLHFVKESKQDESGMPNNRFLAERTGGTYSTLKVQPAELEDSGVYFCASSQHEGLGRFFGPGTRLTVL.

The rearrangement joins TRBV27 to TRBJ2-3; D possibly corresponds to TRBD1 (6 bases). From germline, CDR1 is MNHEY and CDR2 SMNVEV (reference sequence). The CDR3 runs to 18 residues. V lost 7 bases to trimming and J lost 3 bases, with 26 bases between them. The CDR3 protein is CASNRLASGRGGTDTQYF. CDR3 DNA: TGTGCCAGCAATCGGTTGGCAAGCGGTCGAGGGGGAACAGATACGCAGTATTTT.

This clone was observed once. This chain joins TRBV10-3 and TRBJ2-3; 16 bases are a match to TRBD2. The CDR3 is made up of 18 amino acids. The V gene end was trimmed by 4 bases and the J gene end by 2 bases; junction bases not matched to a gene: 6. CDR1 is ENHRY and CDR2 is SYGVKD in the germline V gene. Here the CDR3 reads CAISAGTSGGGITDTQYF. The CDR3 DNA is TGTGCCATCAGTGCCGGGACTAGCGGGGGGGGTATCACAGATACGCAGTATTTT.

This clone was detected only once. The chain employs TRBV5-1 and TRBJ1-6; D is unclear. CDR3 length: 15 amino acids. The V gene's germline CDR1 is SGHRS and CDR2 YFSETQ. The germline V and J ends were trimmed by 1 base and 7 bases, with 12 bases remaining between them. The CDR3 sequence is CASSLTGIRNSPLHF. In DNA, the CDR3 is TGCGCCAGCAGCTTGACGGGAATAAGGAATTCACCCCTCCACTTT.

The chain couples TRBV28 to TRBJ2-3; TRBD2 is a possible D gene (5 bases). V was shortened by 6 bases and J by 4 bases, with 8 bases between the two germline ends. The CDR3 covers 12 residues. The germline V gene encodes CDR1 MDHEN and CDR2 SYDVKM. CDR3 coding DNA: TGTGCCAGCAGGGCGGGTGCAGATACGCAGTATTTT. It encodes CASRAGADTQYF. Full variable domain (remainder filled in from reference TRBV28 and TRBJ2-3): DVKVTQSSRYLVKRTGEKVFLECVQDMDHENMFWYRQDPGLGLRLIYFSYDVKMKEKGDIPEGYSVSREKKERFSLILESASTNQTSMYLCASRAGADTQYFGPGTRLTVL.

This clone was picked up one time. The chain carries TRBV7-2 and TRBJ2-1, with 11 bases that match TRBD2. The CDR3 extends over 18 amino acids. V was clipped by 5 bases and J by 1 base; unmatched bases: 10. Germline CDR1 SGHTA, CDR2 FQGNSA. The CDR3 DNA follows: TGTGCCAGCAGCCACGCTAGCGGGAGGCTGGGGTCCTACAATGAGCAGTTCTTC. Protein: CASSHASGRLGSYNEQFF.

DNA for the CDR3: TGTGCCAGTAGTCCCGGGACAGGGGGCGACACTGAAGCTTTCTTT. Protein product: CASSPGTGGDTEAFF. This rearrangement joins TRBV19 to TRBJ1-1; TRBD1 agrees at 12 bases. V lost 5 bases and J lost 3; bases outside the gene matches: 4. Germline CDR1 reads LNHDA; CDR2 reads SQIVND (reference sequence). This CDR3 comprises 15 residues.

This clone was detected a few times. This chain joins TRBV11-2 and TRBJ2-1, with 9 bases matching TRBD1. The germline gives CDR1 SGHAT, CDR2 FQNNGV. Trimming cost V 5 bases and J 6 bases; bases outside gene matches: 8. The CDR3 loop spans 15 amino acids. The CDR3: CASSHETGGFNEQFF. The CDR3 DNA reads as TGTGCCAGCAGCCACGAAACAGGGGGCTTCAATGAGCAGTTCTTC.

The CDR3 here is CASSVDPGTGGDYTF. The CDR3 bases are TGCGCCAGCAGCGTGGATCCCGGGACAGGAGGCGACTACACCTTC. The chain carries TRBV5-1 and TRBJ1-2; 8 bases match TRBD1. This CDR3 has 15 residues. CDR1 and CDR2 from the germline V gene are SGHRS and YFSETQ. The V segment lost 4 bases and the J segment 10 bases; nucleotides outside the gene matches: 15. Filled out from reference TRBV5-1 and TRBJ1-2, the complete variable domain reads KAGVTQTPRYLIKTRGQQVTLSCSPISGHRSVSWYQQTPGQGLQFLFEYFSETQRNKGNFPGRFSGRQFSNSRSEMNVSTLELGDSALYLCASSVDPGTGGDYTFGSGTRLTVV.

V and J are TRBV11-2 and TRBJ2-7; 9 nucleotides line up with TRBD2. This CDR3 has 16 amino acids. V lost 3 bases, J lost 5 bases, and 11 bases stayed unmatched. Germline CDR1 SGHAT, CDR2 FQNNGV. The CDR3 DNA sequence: TGTGCCAGCAGCTTTTTAGGCGGGGGGGCCGTCGACGAGCAGTACTTC. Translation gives CASSFLGGGAVDEQYF.

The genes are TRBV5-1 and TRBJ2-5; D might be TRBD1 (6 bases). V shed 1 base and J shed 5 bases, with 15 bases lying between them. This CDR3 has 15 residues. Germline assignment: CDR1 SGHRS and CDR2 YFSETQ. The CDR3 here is CASSLTGSKEETQYF. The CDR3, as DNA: TGCGCCAGCAGCTTGACAGGGAGTAAAGAGGAGACCCAGTACTTC.

CDR3 coding DNA: TGTGCCAGCAGCCAAGAAGGCAGCGCCTCTGGGGCCAACGTCCTGACTTTC. Its translation is CASSQEGSASGANVLTF. This sequence joins TRBV4-2 and TRBJ2-6; D is ambiguous. V was trimmed by 0 bases and J by 0 bases, leaving 9 bases between them. Per germline, CDR1 LGHNA and CDR2 YNFKEQ. The CDR3 has 17 amino acids.

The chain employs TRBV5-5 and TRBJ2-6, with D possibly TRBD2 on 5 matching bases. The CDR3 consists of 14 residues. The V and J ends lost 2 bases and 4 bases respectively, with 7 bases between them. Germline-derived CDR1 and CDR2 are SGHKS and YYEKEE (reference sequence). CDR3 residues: CASSFTGGANVLTF. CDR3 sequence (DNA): TGTGCCAGCAGCTTTACGGGAGGGGCCAACGTCCTGACTTTC.

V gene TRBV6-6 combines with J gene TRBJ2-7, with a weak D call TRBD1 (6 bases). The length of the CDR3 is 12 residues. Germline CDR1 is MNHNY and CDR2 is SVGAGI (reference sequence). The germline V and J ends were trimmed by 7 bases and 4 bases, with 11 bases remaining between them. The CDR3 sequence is CASTIGGYEQYF. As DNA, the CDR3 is TGTGCCAGCACCATAGGGGGTTACGAGCAGTACTTC.

CDR3 DNA: TGTGCCTGGAGAGCCAGCGGGACATGGGATGGCTACACCTTC. It yields the protein CAWRASGTWDGYTF. The rearrangement uses TRBV30 and TRBJ1-2; D might be TRBD1 (6 bases). The CDR3 covers 14 residues. CDR1 and CDR2 (germline): GTSNPN, SVGIG (reference sequence). The V end lost 3 bases, the J end lost 6 bases, and 17 bases lay between the germline ends.

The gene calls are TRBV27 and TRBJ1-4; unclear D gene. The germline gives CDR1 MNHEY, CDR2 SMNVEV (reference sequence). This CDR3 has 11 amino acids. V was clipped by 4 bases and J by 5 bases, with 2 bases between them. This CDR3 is CASSSNEKLFF. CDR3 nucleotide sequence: TGTGCCAGCAGTTCAAATGAAAAACTGTTTTTT.

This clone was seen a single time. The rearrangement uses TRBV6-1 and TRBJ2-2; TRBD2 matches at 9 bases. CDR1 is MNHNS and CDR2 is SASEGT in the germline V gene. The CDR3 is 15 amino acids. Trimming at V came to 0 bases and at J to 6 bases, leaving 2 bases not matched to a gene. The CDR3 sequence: CASSEASGSAGELFF. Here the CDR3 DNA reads TGTGCCAGCAGTGAAGCTAGCGGGAGTGCCGGGGAGCTGTTTTTT.